The clone carrying this TCR beta chain has only a few counts. Its antigen is not known. The record originates from a study of identical twins. Addition of a universal primer site occurred through template switching, and cDNA carried unique molecular identifiers. TCRdb reprocessed the 5' RACE reads with MiXCR, giving one entry per CDR3 protein. The sample contains roughly 630,000 distinct CDR3 sequences, less than 9% of which appear only once. Points from the study as a whole: The study found that models underestimated out-of-frame TCR alpha sharing in monozygotic twins.

The germline V gene has CDR1 SGHTA and CDR2 FQGNSA. This CDR3 has 14 residues. V dropped 5 bases and J dropped 4; count of bases not matched to a gene: 7. Healthy Caucasians supplied all donations. The sample was also linked to a second study, of yellow fever vaccine responses in identical twins. That publication notes: Vaccine-induced T cell responses in twins were reportedly observed to appear partly convergent, partly personalized.

The clonotype comes from a young woman in good health. J is TRBJ2-7 and V is TRBV7-2; 8 bases are shared with TRBD1. Sequences were obtained from PBMCs. CDR3 region: CASSQRQGIYEQYF. DNA of the CDR3: TGTGCCAGCAGCCAGCGACAGGGGATTTACGAGCAGTACTTC.